These 18 T cell receptor beta chains came from one sample sequenced in a study of T cells after posttransplantation cyclophosphamide. TCRdb's copy holds only in-frame clones and misses some; the assay was immunoSEQ multiplex PCR. The sample contains approximately 4,000 clones, more than 65% of which appear only once. Treatment was busulfan-fludarabine conditioning, a marrow graft, and cyclophosphamide on days +3 and +4. The sample here was CD8+ T cells sorted from PBMCs, taken about 1,000 days after allogeneic stem cell transplant with posttransplant cyclophosphamide. The origin of the receptors is a female patient between 40 and 50 years old who received an allogeneic stem cell transplant from a related donor, was CMV-positive, and had no GVHD. The T cells may come from the graft donor.

The V and J genes are TRBV7-9 and TRBJ2-4; 7 bases align to TRBD1. The CDR3 loop spans 16 amino acids. The germline CDR1 and CDR2 sequences are SEHNR and FQNEAQ (reference sequence). Losses at the gene ends were 0 bases for V and 3 bases for J; bases not matched to a gene: 5. CDR3 amino acids: CASSLATGLDKNIQYF. The CDR3 coding sequence is TGTGCCAGCAGCTTAGCGACAGGGTTAGACAAAAACATTCAGTACTTC.

The V call is TRBV7-9, the J call TRBJ2-5, with 8 bases identical to TRBD1. J was trimmed by 1 base and V by 5 bases; bases with no gene match: 3. The germline gives CDR1 SEHNR, CDR2 FQNEAQ (reference sequence). This CDR3 spans 14 amino acids. The CDR3: CASSRTGGQETQYF. The CDR3, as DNA: TGTGCCAGCAGCCGTACAGGGGGCCAAGAGACCCAGTACTTC.

The CDR3 protein is CASSLVAGGNSWETQYF. The CDR3 DNA reads as TGTGCCAGCAGCTTAGTGGCAGGGGGCAATTCGTGGGAGACCCAGTACTTC. The chain has TRBV7-9 and TRBJ2-5, with 8 nucleotides matching TRBD1. Trimming at V came to 1 base and at J to 5 bases, leaving 12 bases not matched to a gene. Germline assignment: CDR1 SEHNR and CDR2 FQNEAQ (reference sequence). The CDR3 consists of 17 residues.

Only a few counts were recorded for this clone. Different DNA sequences within this sample yield the same CDR3. J is TRBJ2-7 and V is TRBV9; D not certain. CDR1 and CDR2 from the germline V gene are SGDLS and YYNGEE. CDR3 length: 15 amino acids. CDR3 sequence (DNA): TGTGCTATCATTTTCAAACAGAAGACGGCATACGAGCAGTACTTC. The encoded protein is CAIIFKQKTAYEQYF.

This chain uses TRBV2 with TRBJ1-6; 9 bases map to TRBD1. Trimming cost V 1 base and J 9 bases; bases outside gene matches: 1. The germline V gene encodes CDR1 SNHLY and CDR2 FYNNEI. There are 14 residues in the CDR3. As DNA, the CDR3 is TGTGCCAGCAGTGAAGGACAGGGGGGTTCACCCCTCCACTTT. Translation: CASSEGQGGSPLHF.

Sample share makes this clone large. The chain carries TRBV5-4 and TRBJ2-7; TRBD1 agrees at 11 bases. J lost 7 bases, V lost 0 bases, and 6 bases had no gene match. Germline CDR1 is SGHNT and CDR2 is YYREEE (reference sequence). The CDR3 loop spans 15 amino acids. The DNA of the CDR3 is TGTGCCAGCAGCTTGGGGGACAGGGGGGTTCGGGAGCAGTACTTC. It is translated as CASSLGDRGVREQYF.

J is TRBJ2-2 and V is TRBV28, with D tentatively TRBD2 (5 bases). V was shortened by 3 bases and J by 6 bases, with 11 bases between the two germline ends. The CDR3 consists of 14 residues. The germline gives CDR1 MDHEN, CDR2 SYDVKM. The CDR3 nucleotides read TGTGCCAGCAGTTTTACTAGTATGGCCGGGGAGCTGTTTTTT. It specifies CASSFTSMAGELFF.

This clone appeared a few times. The chain links TRBV5-5 to TRBJ1-4, with a possible D match to TRBD1 (6 bases). The V gene lost 4 bases and the J gene lost 2 bases, with 18 bases spanning the gap. Germline lookup yields CDR1 SGHKS and CDR2 YYEKEE (reference sequence). CDR3 length equals 17 residues. In DNA, the CDR3 is TGTGCCAGCAGCGAGACAGGACCGATGGTCACTAATGAAAAACTGTTTTTT. Encoded protein: CASSETGPMVTNEKLFF.

This clone was recorded only once. J is TRBJ1-2 and V is TRBV29-1, with D possibly TRBD1 on 6 matching bases. Germline V gene data show CDR1 as SQVTM and CDR2 as ANQGSEA. V lost 7 bases and J 0 bases, leaving 15 bases between the germline ends. The CDR3 is 14 amino acids. CDR3 region: CSASDSGSNYGYTF. CDR3 nucleotide sequence: TGCAGCGCATCGGACAGTGGTTCTAACTATGGCTACACCTTC.

Turning to this clone: In the same sample, other DNA sequences code for this CDR3. The rearrangement joins TRBV28 to TRBJ1-5; TRBD1 matches at 8 bases. Germline CDR1 reads MDHEN; CDR2 reads SYDVKM. CDR3 length: 14 amino acids. The junction had 2 bases not matched to a gene; V was cut back by 5 bases and J by 2 bases. The CDR3 DNA is TGTGCCAGCAGTAGGGGACAGGGCAATCAGCCCCAGCATTTT. Its protein product is CASSRGQGNQPQHF.

In this sample, this clone turned up a few times. The chain joins TRBV27 to TRBJ2-1, with 8 positions matching TRBD2. Germline V gives CDR1 MNHEY, CDR2 SMNVEV (reference sequence). This CDR3 contains 14 residues. V lost 6 bases, J lost 6 bases, and 7 bases stayed unmatched. The CDR3 region has the DNA TGTGCCAGCAGCGCCTCCGGGACTAGCAATGAGCAGTTCTTC. Its protein product is CASSASGTSNEQFF.

The rearrangement joins TRBV7-8 to TRBJ2-1; D is possibly TRBD1 (6 bases). The CDR3 runs to 17 residues. Germline CDR1 reads SGHVS; CDR2 reads FQNEAQ. V lost 1 base, J lost 5 bases, and 18 bases lay in between. The CDR3 DNA follows: TGTGCCAGCAGCTTAGATCCCCACAGGGAAGCGGACAATGAGCAGTTCTTC. Translated: CASSLDPHREADNEQFF.

This chain links TRBV19 with TRBJ2-7; 9 bases are a match to TRBD1. In germline, CDR1 is LNHDA, CDR2 SQIVND (reference sequence). The CDR3 length is 14 residues. Trimming removed 8 bases from V and 3 bases from J; junction bases left unmatched: 8. CDR3 DNA: TGTGCCAGTGGGCGCGGACAGGGGATCTACGAGCAGTACTTC. Translation gives CASGRGQGIYEQYF.

The chain joins TRBV9 to TRBJ1-2; possible D gene TRBD1, 5 bases. The CDR3 length is 15 residues. Germline values: CDR1 SGDLS, CDR2 YYNGEE. Trimming took 4 bases from V and 4 from J, leaving 17 bases between them. CDR3 in DNA: TGTGCCAGCAGCCCCCACAGGACGACCCCCTATGGCTACACCTTC. Encoded protein: CASSPHRTTPYGYTF.

This chain uses TRBV19 with TRBJ2-7, with 10 bases that match TRBD2. The germline V gene encodes CDR1 LNHDA and CDR2 SQIVND (reference sequence). The trim removed 5 bases at V and 2 bases at J, leaving 9 bases unmatched. The CDR3 loop spans 16 amino acids. This CDR3 reads CASSSRTSGAAYEQYF. CDR3 nucleotide sequence: TGTGCCAGTAGTTCACGAACTAGCGGGGCAGCCTACGAGCAGTACTTC. The variable domain in full, completed from reference TRBV19 and TRBJ2-7, reads DGGITQSPKYLFRKEGQNVTLSCEQNLNHDAMYWYRQDPGQGLRLIYYSQIVNDFQKGDIAEGYSVSREKKESFPLTVTSAQKNPTAFYLCASSSRTSGAAYEQYFGPGTRLTVT.

The chain recombines TRBV5-8 with TRBJ1-1, with D unresolved. CDR1 and CDR2 (germline): SGHTS, YDEGEE. V lost 2 bases and J 0 bases, leaving 11 bases between the germline ends. This CDR3 spans 15 amino acids. The CDR3 DNA reads as TGTGCCAGCAGCTTATTCTTAGCTGTGAACACTGAAGCTTTCTTT. As protein: CASSLFLAVNTEAFF.

V and J are TRBV7-9 and TRBJ2-7; 7 bases map to TRBD1. In germline, CDR1 is SEHNR, CDR2 FQNEAQ (reference sequence). The CDR3 is made up of 19 amino acids. V lost 2 bases, J lost 3 bases, and 19 bases stayed unmatched. The CDR3 loop reads CASSLQSIIAPGQIYEQYF. CDR3 DNA: TGTGCCAGCAGCTTACAATCCATTATTGCGCCGGGACAGATCTACGAGCAGTACTTC.

This clone was observed a handful of times. This chain uses TRBV5-6 with TRBJ2-5; 7 nucleotides agree with TRBD1. Per the germline V gene, CDR1 is SGHDT and CDR2 is YYEEEE. This CDR3 has 15 amino acids. V lost 2 bases, J lost 7 bases, and 11 bases stayed unmatched. The CDR3 sequence: CASSFGQEKRVTQYF. CDR3 in DNA: TGTGCCAGCAGCTTCGGACAGGAAAAAAGAGTGACCCAGTACTTC.